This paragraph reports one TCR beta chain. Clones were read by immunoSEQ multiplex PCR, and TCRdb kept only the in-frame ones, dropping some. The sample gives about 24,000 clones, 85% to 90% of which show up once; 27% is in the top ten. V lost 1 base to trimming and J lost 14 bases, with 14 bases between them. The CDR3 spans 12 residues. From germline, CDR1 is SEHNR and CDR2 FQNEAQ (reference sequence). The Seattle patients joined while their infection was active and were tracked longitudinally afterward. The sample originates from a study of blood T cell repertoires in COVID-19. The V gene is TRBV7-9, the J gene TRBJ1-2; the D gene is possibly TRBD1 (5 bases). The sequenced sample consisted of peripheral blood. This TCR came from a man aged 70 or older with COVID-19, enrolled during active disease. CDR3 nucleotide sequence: TGTGCCAGCAGCTTAGGGGGCAGCCTAGGGACCTTC. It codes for CASSLGGSLGTF.